This is a list of T cell receptor beta chains from one sample in a study of technical replicates of blood from four donors. Repertoires were generated with immunoSEQ multiplex PCR, while TCRdb's copy carries only in-frame clones and drops some. The repertoire has about 100,000 clones, approximately 96% of them found once; the top ten carry about 0.37%. The sample consisted of T cells isolated from PBMCs. These receptors were obtained from a human donor in good health. Each CDR3 is given with its conserved first and last residue. Each record gives: J gene, D gene, V gene, clone size, CDR3 length, CDR3 DNA, CDR3 protein. The D gene is left open where the match is weak. Only some rows state a clone size, as once, few, many or a class for expanded clones.

J: TRBJ2-7; D: TRBD1; V: TRBV30; size: .; length: 13; DNA: TGTGCCTGGGAGGGACAGGTACACTACGAGCAGTACTTC; CDR3: CAWEGQVHYEQYF
J: TRBJ2-5; D: TRBD2; V: TRBV4-2; size: .; length: 16; DNA: TGTGCCAGCAGCCAAGTACTAGCGGGAGCAGGGGAGACCCAGTACTTC; CDR3: CASSQVLAGAGETQYF
J: TRBJ2-5; D: .; V: TRBV7-8; size: .; length: 13; DNA: TGTGCCAGCAGCTTAATCGGAGAAGAGACCCAGTACTTC; CDR3: CASSLIGEETQYF
J: TRBJ2-2; D: .; V: TRBV6-5; size: .; length: 15; DNA: TGTGCCAGCAGTTACAATTTAGCTGTCGGCGGGGAGCTGTTTTTT; CDR3: CASSYNLAVGGELFF
J: TRBJ2-3; D: TRBD2; V: TRBV7-9; size: .; length: 16; DNA: TGTGCCAGCAGCCGTTTTCTAGCGGGAGGGGCAGATACGCAGTATTTT; CDR3: CASSRFLAGGADTQYF
J: TRBJ2-1; D: .; V: TRBV11-2; size: .; length: 15; DNA: TGTGCCAGCAGCTTAGCGGACTACTCCTACAATGAGCAGTTCTTC; CDR3: CASSLADYSYNEQFF
J: TRBJ2-7; D: TRBD2; V: TRBV29-1; size: .; length: 14; DNA: TGCAGCGTAATAGCGGGAGGGCCCTCCCACGAGCAGTACTTC; CDR3: CSVIAGGPSHEQYF
J: TRBJ2-4; D: TRBD2; V: TRBV2; size: .; length: 14; DNA: TGTGCCAGCAGTAGCGGGAGGGCCTCATACATTCAGTACTTC; CDR3: CASSSGRASYIQYF
J: TRBJ2-7; D: .; V: TRBV19; size: .; length: 14; DNA: TGTGCCAGTAGTGCAGCGAGAAGCTCCTACGAGCAGTACTTC; CDR3: CASSAARSSYEQYF
J: TRBJ2-1; D: TRBD2; V: TRBV11-3; size: .; length: 15; DNA: TGTGCCAGCAGCTTACTAGCGGGAGGGTATAATGAGCAGTTCTTC; CDR3: CASSLLAGGYNEQFF
J: TRBJ2-1; D: .; V: TRBV6-4; size: many; length: 15; DNA: TGTGCCAGCAGTGCTCAGGACAGCTCCTACAATGAGCAGTTCTTC; CDR3: CASSAQDSSYNEQFF
J: TRBJ2-1; D: .; V: TRBV5-1; size: .; length: 18; DNA: TGCGCCAGCAGCTTGGGAGGCGGTCTCTCCAGCTCCTACAATGAGCAGTTCTTC; CDR3: CASSLGGGLSSSYNEQFF
J: TRBJ2-7; D: .; V: TRBV18; size: .; length: 12; DNA: TGTGCCAGCTCACCGGGAGCCTACGAGCAGTACTTC; CDR3: CASSPGAYEQYF
J: TRBJ1-1; D: .; V: TRBV6-6; size: .; length: 13; DNA: TGTGCCAGCAGCGACAGGCTCTACACTGAAGCTTTCTTT; CDR3: CASSDRLYTEAFF
J: TRBJ2-5; D: .; V: TRBV11-3; size: .; length: 14; DNA: TGTGCCAGCAGCTTAGATCCCGGGTTAGAGACCCAGTACTTC; CDR3: CASSLDPGLETQYF
J: TRBJ1-4; D: .; V: TRBV2; size: .; length: 14; DNA: TGTGCCAGCAGTGACTACGCCAATAATGAAAAACTGTTTTTT; CDR3: CASSDYANNEKLFF
J: TRBJ2-5; D: TRBD1; V: TRBV5-6; size: .; length: 12; DNA: TGTGCCAGCAGCTGGACAGGGGACACCCAGTACTTC; CDR3: CASSWTGDTQYF
J: TRBJ2-7; D: TRBD1; V: TRBV10-3; size: .; length: 14; DNA: TGTGCCATCAGTCACCCGGGACAGGGGCTTGAGCAGTACTTC; CDR3: CAISHPGQGLEQYF
J: TRBJ2-2; D: .; V: TRBV5-6; size: .; length: 16; DNA: TGTGCCAGCAGCTTGGCCAGGGCGCCCTACACCGGGGAGCTGTTTTTT; CDR3: CASSLARAPYTGELFF
J: TRBJ2-1; D: TRBD1; V: TRBV9; size: .; length: 14; DNA: TGTGCCAGCAGCCTCCGACAGGGTCGGAATGAGCAGTTCTTC; CDR3: CASSLRQGRNEQFF
J: TRBJ2-2; D: TRBD1; V: TRBV11-2; size: .; length: 16; DNA: TGTGCCAGCAGCCCTTACCCTAGGGGGCACACCGGGGAGCTGTTTTTT; CDR3: CASSPYPRGHTGELFF
J: TRBJ1-3; D: TRBD1; V: TRBV2; size: .; length: 16; DNA: TGTGCCAGCCGTTTGGGCGCCGGGACAGCTGGAAACACCATATATTTT; CDR3: CASRLGAGTAGNTIYF
J: TRBJ2-7; D: .; V: TRBV5-6; size: .; length: 11; DNA: TGTGCCAGCAGCTTACTAACCGAGCAGTACTTC; CDR3: CASSLLTEQYF
J: TRBJ1-1; D: TRBD1; V: TRBV5-5; size: .; length: 15; DNA: TGTGCCAGCAGCTTGGAACAGGGGGATCACACTGAAGCTTTCTTT; CDR3: CASSLEQGDHTEAFF
J: TRBJ1-1; D: TRBD1; V: TRBV2; size: .; length: 12; DNA: TGTGCCGGGGCAGGGGGGAACACTGAAGCTTTCTTT; CDR3: CAGAGGNTEAFF
J: TRBJ2-1; D: TRBD2; V: TRBV7-3; size: .; length: 12; DNA: TGTGCCAGCAGCTTAGTGGGGGAGGGTCAGTTCTTC; CDR3: CASSLVGEGQFF